What follows are 4 T cell receptor beta chains derived from one specimen sequenced in a study of T cells in Graves' hyperthyroidism and ophthalmopathy. Template material for amplifying TCR beta CDR3 regions consisted of RNA transcripts. The HTBI primer set drove a first-round RT-PCR of the TCR CDR3. TCRdb recomputed calls from the multiplex PCR reads with MiXCR, one row per CDR3 protein. Of about 250,000 distinct CDR3 sequences listed, 20% to 25% are singletons. Sequenced sample: blood. The origin of the receptors is a man under 40 with Graves' ophthalmopathy.

A few counts support this clonotype. The chain combines TRBV15 with TRBJ1-5; D perhaps matches TRBD1 (5 bases). This CDR3 has 15 amino acids. V dropped 2 bases and J dropped 0 bases, with 8 bases sitting between them. Germline CDR1 is LNHNV and CDR2 is YYDKDF (reference sequence). In DNA form, the CDR3 reads TGTGCCACCAGCAGACAGGGATATAGCAATCAGCCCCAGCATTTT. It translates to CATSRQGYSNQPQHF.

This clonotype occurred a few times. CDR3 loop: CASKTWDSPLHF. Written as DNA, the CDR3 is TGTGCCAGCAAGACCTGGGATTCACCCCTCCACTTT. The chain couples TRBV7-9 to TRBJ1-6, with unresolved D. CDR1 and CDR2 (germline): SEHNR, FQNEAQ (reference sequence). CDR3 length: 12 residues. V lost 7 bases and J 8 bases, leaving 9 bases between the germline ends.

This clonotype was counted ten times or more. The J gene is TRBJ2-1, the V gene TRBV5-1, with a tentative D call TRBD2 (6 bases). The CDR3 sequence is 16 residues long. The V end lost 0 bases, the J end lost 0 bases, and 10 bases lay between the germline ends. The germline V gene encodes CDR1 SGHRS and CDR2 YFSETQ. The CDR3 DNA sequence: TGCGCCAGCAGCTTGGACGTCGGGAGCTCCTACAATGAGCAGTTCTTC. It is translated as CASSLDVGSSYNEQFF.

This clonotype was seen more than once but under ten times. The chain combines TRBV2 with TRBJ1-5; no clear D. The CDR3 is 14 amino acids. V was pared by 6 bases and J by 1 base, with 10 bases between. Germline CDR1 reads SNHLY; CDR2 reads FYNNEI. CDR3 residues: CASRPGQSNQPQHF. CDR3 coding DNA: TGTGCCAGCAGGCCAGGCCAGAGCAATCAGCCCCAGCATTTT.